Reported below is one T cell receptor (beta chain). This CDR3 comprises 13 residues. CDR1 is MNHNS, CDR2 SASEGT, per germline. Between the trimmed V and J ends, which lost 8 bases and 10 bases, there was a span of 18 bases. Vbeta (60) and Jbeta (13) primers were used in the PCR. Only in-frame clones appear in the TCRdb table, and some are missing; sequencing was by immunoSEQ multiplex PCR. Of some 200,000 clones in the sample, 82% are singletons; the top ten hold roughly 2.5%. This record belongs to a study of cytomegalovirus exposure and HLA in healthy donors. Sample: PBMCs. The chain has TRBV6-1 and TRBJ1-5; weak D call: TRBD1 (5 bases). This TCR derives from a woman in her forties in good health and CMV-seronegative. For the CDR3, the DNA is TGTGCCAGCGAAGGGGAAATGGAAGTTCCCCAGCATTTT. Protein product: CASEGEMEVPQHF.